The rows below give T cell receptor beta chains drawn from one sample of a study of early T cells in non-severe SARS-CoV-2 infection. Each CDR3 protein gets one entry after TCRdb re-called the 5' RACE reads with MiXCR. The sample carries about 40,000 distinct CDR3 sequences, less than 30% recorded once. Specimen: whole blood, collected at baseline. The receptor set was obtained from an adult who was a healthcare worker with PCR-confirmed SARS-CoV-2 infection or an uninfected control (not recorded which). Both conserved end residues are part of each CDR3. Fields, in order: J gene, V gene, D gene, CDR3 length, CDR3 protein. The D gene is left open where the match is weak.

TRBJ2-7	TRBV30	TRBD1	15	CAWSLILGQGMEQYF
TRBJ2-7	TRBV29-1	TRBD1	14	CSVTDRASSYEQYF
TRBJ1-5	TRBV6-1	NA	17	CASSDPLPSRSNQPQHF
TRBJ1-4	TRBV12-3/TRBV12-4	TRBD1	15	CASSLGQGLSEKLFF
TRBJ2-5	TRBV7-2	TRBD1	17	CASTLQYPGQQEETQYF
TRBJ1-2	TRBV7-6	TRBD1	16	CASSPAPGTGGYGYTF
TRBJ2-7	TRBV6-6	NA	16	CASSYPIPGVSYEQYF
TRBJ1-6	TRBV18	NA	14	CASSPSGANSPLHF
TRBJ2-3	TRBV2	NA	18	CASSDAVRLKPSTDTQYF
TRBJ1-2	TRBV12-3/TRBV12-4	TRBD1	15	CASSLDRGTVYGYTF
TRBJ2-5	TRBV7-2	TRBD2	15	CASSLNSGGEETQYF
TRBJ2-3	TRBV2	NA	13	CASTRMGADTQYF